Below are 30 T cell receptor beta chains sequenced from a single sample in a study of cytomegalovirus exposure and HLA in healthy donors. PCR employed 60 Vbeta and 13 Jbeta primers. Produced via immunoSEQ multiplex PCR; TCRdb's table is partial and in-frame only. The sample comprises 75,000 to 100,000 clones, over 65% of which are singletons, and about 3.5% rests with the top ten. Material: PBMCs. These receptors were taken from a man aged 35 to 55 in good health and CMV-seronegative.

In its sample, this clone was seen once. The chain has TRBV30 and TRBJ1-2, with 9 positions matching TRBD1. Germline V gene data show CDR1 as GTSNPN and CDR2 as SVGIG (reference sequence). This CDR3 contains 15 residues. V trimming: 2 bases; J trimming: 6 bases; junction bases outside the gene matches: 10. The CDR3 loop is CAWSPPLGQGHGYTF. The CDR3 bases are TGTGCCTGGAGTCCACCCCTGGGACAGGGTCATGGCTACACCTTC.

The chain employs TRBV5-4 and TRBJ2-6; a possible D gene is TRBD2 (5 bases). CDR3 length equals 17 residues. Germline assignment: CDR1 SGHNT and CDR2 YYREEE (reference sequence). The V end was cut by 4 bases, the J end by 0 bases, with 14 bases between. This CDR3 is CASSVRTASSGANVLTF. The CDR3 coding sequence is TGTGCCAGCAGCGTAAGGACTGCGAGCTCTGGGGCCAACGTCCTGACTTTC.

V and J are TRBV4-1 and TRBJ2-7; D is perhaps TRBD1 (6 bases). The length of the CDR3 is 14 residues. Germline CDR1 is MGHRA and CDR2 is YSYEKL. V was clipped by 1 base and J by 2 bases, with 9 bases between them. The CDR3 reads CASSQAGVTYEQYF. As DNA, the CDR3 is TGCGCCAGCAGCCAAGCAGGGGTCACCTACGAGCAGTACTTC.

This chain joins TRBV7-3 and TRBJ1-6, with D perhaps matching TRBD1 (5 bases). Germline V gene sequence: CDR1 SGHTA, CDR2 FQGTGA. V was trimmed by 5 bases and J by 5 bases, leaving 10 bases between them. This CDR3 spans 14 amino acids. In nucleotides, the CDR3 is TGTGCCAGCAGCGCCGGGACTAATAATTCACCCCTCCACTTT. This sequence encodes CASSAGTNNSPLHF. Full variable domain (remainder filled in from reference TRBV7-3 and TRBJ1-6): GAGVSQTPSNKVTEKGKYVELRCDPISGHTALYWYRQSLGQGPEFLIYFQGTGAADDSGLPNDRFFAVRPEGSVSTLKIQRTERGDSAVYLCASSAGTNNSPLHFGNGTRLTVT.

The chain combines TRBV2 with TRBJ2-7, with TRBD1 matching over 9 bases. From germline, CDR1 is SNHLY and CDR2 FYNNEI. With 7 bases clipped from V and 5 bases from J, the junction kept 12 bases outside the gene matches. This CDR3 has 15 amino acids. DNA of the CDR3: TGTGCCAGCACCCCGGGTGGGACAGGGTACGACGAGCAGTACTTC. This encodes CASTPGGTGYDEQYF.

The chain joins TRBV14 to TRBJ2-4, with TRBD1 matching over 10 bases. The V gene's germline CDR1 is SGHDN and CDR2 FVKESK. The junction had 9 bases not matched to a gene; V was cut back by 1 base and J by 0 bases. The CDR3 consists of 19 residues. The CDR3 sequence is CASSQAATGGTSAKNIQYF. In DNA form, the CDR3 reads TGTGCCAGCAGCCAAGCCGCGACAGGGGGCACGTCAGCCAAAAACATTCAGTACTTC.

This clone was picked up one time. This chain joins TRBV25-1 and TRBJ1-2; TRBD1 matches 8 bases. The V segment lost 5 bases and the J segment 4 bases; nucleotides outside the gene matches: 6. The CDR3 totals 14 residues. Per germline, CDR1 MGHDK and CDR2 SYGVNS. The CDR3 loop reads CASSWTGNFYGYTF. The CDR3, as DNA: TGTGCCAGCAGTTGGACAGGGAACTTCTATGGCTACACCTTC.

The chain is built from TRBV25-1 and TRBJ2-1; D is uncertain. CDR1 is MGHDK and CDR2 is SYGVNS in the germline V gene. V lost 1 base, J lost 3 bases, and 7 bases lay in between. CDR3 length equals 14 residues. For the CDR3, the DNA is TGTGCCAGCAGTGAATCGCACAGCTACAATGAGCAGTTCTTC. Translated, it gives CASSESHSYNEQFF.

The chain couples TRBV30 to TRBJ1-6; 8 nucleotides agree with TRBD1. This CDR3 contains 14 residues. CDR1 and CDR2 (germline): GTSNPN, SVGIG (reference sequence). V dropped 2 bases and J dropped 9; count of bases not matched to a gene: 6. This chain's CDR3 is CAWSRTGKGSPLHF. CDR3 bases: TGTGCCTGGAGTCGGACAGGGAAGGGTTCACCCCTCCACTTT. Using reference TRBV30 and TRBJ1-6 for the parts outside the CDR3, the full variable domain is SQTIHQWPATLVQPVGSPLSLECTVEGTSNPNLYWYRQAAGRGLQLLFYSVGIGQISSEVPQNLSASRPQDRQFILSSKKLLLSDSGFYLCAWSRTGKGSPLHFGNGTRLTVT.

This sequence joins TRBV19 and TRBJ2-3; D gene unclear. Germline V gene data show CDR1 as LNHDA and CDR2 as SQIVND (reference sequence). Trimming left V 5 bases short and J 6 bases short, with 9 bases between. The CDR3 contains 12 residues. CDR3: CASSELRDTQYF. CDR3 nucleotide sequence: TGTGCCAGTAGTGAACTACGGGATACGCAGTATTTT.

V usage is TRBV2 and J usage is TRBJ2-5; TRBD2 matches at 8 bases. There are 15 residues in the CDR3. The V and J ends lost 4 bases and 1 base, in that order; junction bases with no gene match: 5. Germline V CDR1 and CDR2: SNHLY, FYNNEI. For the CDR3, the DNA is TGTGCCAGCAGTGTGTTCCTAGCGGGCCAAGAGACCCAGTACTTC. Amino acid sequence: CASSVFLAGQETQYF.

This chain uses TRBV21-1 with TRBJ2-7; no check of the table's D call, TRBD1, against the DNA was made. TRBV21-1 is a listed pseudogene. There are 15 residues in the CDR3. The CDR3 DNA sequence: TGTGCCAGCAGCAAAAATGGACATGGATTGTACGAGCAGTACTTC. Protein: CASSKNGHGLYEQYF.

This clone was observed a few times. The chain's CDR3 is CASSQLSGMNTEAFF. CDR3 nucleotides: TGTGCCAGCTCACAACTATCCGGGATGAACACTGAAGCTTTCTTT. The V gene is TRBV18, the J gene TRBJ1-1; D not certain. Trimming removed 4 bases from V and 0 bases from J, with 12 bases in between. Germline-derived CDR1 and CDR2 are KGHSH and LQKENI. The CDR3 has 15 residues.

The chain employs TRBV9 and TRBJ2-3; D call uncertain. CDR3 size: 16 residues. Trimming left V 0 bases short and J 2 bases short, with 13 bases between. Looked up from germline, CDR1 is SGDLS and CDR2 is YYNGEE. The chain's CDR3 is CASSVAPLLVTDTQYF. CDR3 in DNA: TGTGCCAGCAGCGTAGCTCCTTTACTGGTCACAGATACGCAGTATTTT.

The V and J genes are TRBV30 and TRBJ1-3; TRBD1 is a possible D gene (6 bases). Trimming pared 2 bases from V and 4 bases from J, leaving 15 bases between. The CDR3 contains 15 residues. CDR1 and CDR2 (germline): GTSNPN, SVGIG (reference sequence). For the CDR3, the DNA is TGTGCCTGGAGTCAAAAGACAGGACGAGGAAACACCATATATTTT. This encodes CAWSQKTGRGNTIYF.

The chain carries TRBV5-1 and TRBJ1-4; 10 positions match TRBD1. Trimming at V came to 4 bases and at J to 8 bases, leaving 8 bases not matched to a gene. The germline CDR1 and CDR2 sequences are SGHRS and YFSETQ. CDR3 length: 15 residues. CDR3 in DNA: TGCGCCAGCAGCGGAGGGACAGGGGTAGGCGAAAAACTGTTTTTT. This encodes CASSGGTGVGEKLFF.

The gene calls are TRBV7-6 and TRBJ2-1; D uncertain. Trimming pared 5 bases from V and 7 bases from J, leaving 9 bases between. The CDR3 consists of 12 residues. Germline CDR1 reads SGHVS; CDR2 reads FNYEAQ. CDR3 DNA sequence: TGTGCCAGCAGCCTGAACCTAAATGAGCAGTTCTTC. Protein product: CASSLNLNEQFF.

The rearrangement uses TRBV20-1 and TRBJ1-2; D might be TRBD1 (6 bases). Germline CDR1 reads DFQATT; CDR2 reads SNEGSKA (reference sequence). Trimming left V 6 bases short and J 4 bases short, with 9 bases between. CDR3 length: 11 residues. The CDR3 loop is CSAPDSYGYTF. The CDR3, as DNA: TGCAGTGCCCCGGACAGCTATGGCTACACCTTC.

A note on this clone: Germline is not matched at one junction end, which may reflect a read error. The CDR3 reads CASRLGLAGSLRSYEQYF. The CDR3 region has the DNA TGTGCCAGCAGGTTAGGGCTAGCGGGATCTTTGAGGTCCTACGAGCAGTACTTC. V usage is TRBV7-9 and J usage is TRBJ2-7; 9 positions match TRBD2. Germline V lookup: CDR1 SEHNR, CDR2 FQNEAQ (reference sequence). The CDR3 sequence is 18 residues long.

In this sample, this clone turned up many times. This sequence joins TRBV7-9 and TRBJ1-1; D remains unclear. Looked up from germline, CDR1 is SEHNR and CDR2 is FQNEAQ (reference sequence). The CDR3 runs 14 residues. V shed 2 bases and J shed 0 bases, with 7 bases lying between them. The CDR3 sequence: CASSLSRLNTEAFF. The CDR3 region has the DNA TGTGCCAGCAGCTTAAGTCGGTTGAACACTGAAGCTTTCTTT.

The V gene is TRBV2, the J gene TRBJ2-2; 7 bases agree with TRBD1. CDR3 size: 14 residues. CDR1 SNHLY and CDR2 FYNNEI come from the germline V gene. Losses at the gene ends were 3 bases for V and 5 bases for J; bases not matched to a gene: 3. The CDR3 sequence: CASSEETGTGELFF. In DNA form, the CDR3 reads TGTGCCAGCAGTGAGGAGACAGGGACCGGGGAGCTGTTTTTT.

The chain has TRBV2 and TRBJ2-1; a weak D match, TRBD2 (5 bases). Germline loops: CDR1 SNHLY, CDR2 FYNNEI. This CDR3 has 14 amino acids. V was pared by 7 bases and J by 0 bases, with 10 bases between. The chain's CDR3 is CASTLGSSYNEQFF. In DNA, the CDR3 is TGTGCCAGCACACTAGGGAGCTCCTACAATGAGCAGTTCTTC.

The V and J genes are TRBV6-1 and TRBJ1-5, with 7 nucleotides matching TRBD1. V gave up 6 bases and J gave up 1 base; unmatched junction bases: 6. Germline CDR1 and CDR2: MNHNS and SASEGT. This CDR3 region has 15 residues. The CDR3 DNA follows: TGTGCCAGCAGGCATGACAGGGTCAGCAATCAGCCCCAGCATTTT. Protein product: CASRHDRVSNQPQHF.

The chain links TRBV5-4 to TRBJ2-5; tentatively, D is TRBD1 (5 bases). The CDR3 sequence is 13 residues long. Trimming pared 3 bases from V and 5 bases from J, leaving 11 bases between. Per germline, CDR1 SGHNT and CDR2 YYREEE (reference sequence). The chain's CDR3 is CASSSQVRETQYF. The CDR3 DNA reads as TGTGCCAGCAGCTCACAGGTCCGGGAGACCCAGTACTTC.

V gene TRBV5-1 combines with J gene TRBJ2-1, with D maybe TRBD1 (5 bases). Germline V gives CDR1 SGHRS, CDR2 YFSETQ. The CDR3 length is 16 residues. The V and J ends lost 0 bases and 2 bases respectively, with 12 bases between them. CDR3 loop: CASSLAAGFPYNEQFF. The CDR3 DNA is TGCGCCAGCAGCTTGGCCGCAGGGTTCCCCTACAATGAGCAGTTCTTC.

V gene TRBV4-1 combines with J gene TRBJ2-2, with TRBD2 matching over 7 bases. V was pared by 0 bases and J by 8 bases, with 6 bases of the junction left unmatched. Germline-derived CDR1 and CDR2 are MGHRA and YSYEKL. The CDR3 loop spans 15 amino acids. In DNA, the CDR3 is TGCGCCAGCAGCCAAGACGGCAGCGGGGCGGGGGAGCTGTTTTTT. It specifies CASSQDGSGAGELFF.

This clone showed up just once. The chain joins TRBV27 to TRBJ2-3, with D perhaps TRBD1 (5 bases). Trimming took off 5 bases at V and 0 bases at J, with 9 bases between the two ends. The V gene's germline CDR1 is MNHEY and CDR2 SMNVEV (reference sequence). This CDR3 spans 14 amino acids. CDR3: CASSIQGSTDTQYF. The CDR3 DNA sequence: TGTGCCAGCAGTATTCAGGGAAGCACAGATACGCAGTATTTT.

The chain has TRBV10-3 and TRBJ2-7; TRBD1 matches at 8 bases. The CDR3 spans 16 residues. CDR1 ENHRY and CDR2 SYGVKD come from the germline V gene. The V segment lost 2 bases and the J segment 0 bases; nucleotides outside the gene matches: 6. CDR3 DNA: TGTGCCATCAGTGAGCCAGGGACAGGCAACTCCTACGAGCAGTACTTC. Its protein product is CAISEPGTGNSYEQYF.

The J gene is TRBJ1-1, the V gene TRBV5-4; a weak D match, TRBD1 (5 bases). The CDR3 sequence is 15 residues long. V shed 4 bases and J shed 1 base, with 14 bases lying between them. Germline-derived CDR1 and CDR2 are SGHNT and YYREEE (reference sequence). CDR3 bases: TGTGCCAGCAGCGGGAGGGACGGGAAGAACACTGAAGCTTTCTTT. Its translation is CASSGRDGKNTEAFF.

The V call is TRBV6-5, the J call TRBJ2-3; 8 nucleotides agree with TRBD2. With V trimmed by 1 base and J by 4 bases, 4 bases remained unmatched. There are 15 residues in the CDR3. Looked up from germline, CDR1 is MNHEY and CDR2 is SVGAGI. The CDR3 loop reads CASSYFSGVSDTQYF. CDR3 sequence (DNA): TGTGCCAGCAGTTACTTTAGCGGGGTATCAGATACGCAGTATTTT.